This passage covers 28 T cell receptor beta chains from one sample sequenced in a study of identifying expanded T cells in peripheral blood. TCRdb's copy holds only in-frame clones and misses some; the assay was immunoSEQ multiplex PCR. This sample yields roughly 100,000 clones, of which approximately 88% are seen a single time; 12% to 15% belongs to the top ten. Sequenced sample: blood. The origin of the receptors is a person aged 18-70 years in good health.

This clone has ten or more counts. The V call is TRBV9, the J call TRBJ1-5; D might be TRBD1 (5 bases). V lost 3 bases and J 0 bases, leaving 10 bases between the germline ends. There are 15 residues in the CDR3. Germline V CDR1 and CDR2: SGDLS, YYNGEE. The CDR3 DNA sequence: TGTGCCAGCAGCGCCTCGGGGGATAGCAATCAGCCCCAGCATTTT. Its protein is CASSASGDSNQPQHF.

The rearrangement links TRBV27 to TRBJ2-4; unclear D gene. Germline V gene data show CDR1 as MNHEY and CDR2 as SMNVEV (reference sequence). Trimming removed 7 bases from V and 0 bases from J, with 13 bases in between. The CDR3 extends over 15 amino acids. This CDR3 is CASKYRRLAKNIQYF. CDR3 nucleotide sequence: TGTGCCAGCAAGTACCGGAGACTAGCCAAAAACATTCAGTACTTC.

The chain employs TRBV6-5 and TRBJ2-2; D is undetermined. V was clipped by 0 bases and J by 7 bases, with 12 bases between them. Germline V gene lookup returns CDR1 MNHEY and CDR2 SVGAGI. The CDR3 has 15 amino acids. CDR3 amino acids: CASSYSNQARGELFF. CDR3 in DNA: TGTGCCAGCAGTTACTCGAATCAGGCCCGCGGGGAGCTGTTTTTT.

This clone was found once. The rearrangement joins TRBV15 to TRBJ2-1; D not certain. V was shortened by 0 bases and J by 9 bases, with 21 bases between the two germline ends. The CDR3 spans 17 residues. Germline CDR1 reads LNHNV; CDR2 reads YYDKDF (reference sequence). CDR3 coding DNA: TGTGCCACCAGCAGAGATTTATTGAGACTCCTCCCCAGTGAGCAGTTCTTC. As protein: CATSRDLLRLLPSEQFF.

The gene calls are TRBV18 and TRBJ2-3, with D possibly matching TRBD2 (6 bases). From germline, CDR1 is KGHSH and CDR2 LQKENI. The V end lost 3 bases, the J end lost 3 bases, and 13 bases lay between the germline ends. The length of the CDR3 is 15 residues. CDR3 residues: CASSPTRKVTDTQYF. The CDR3 DNA reads as TGTGCCAGCTCACCGACTAGAAAGGTGACAGATACGCAGTATTTT.

The CDR3 here is CASSSASGEWNEQFF. CDR3 sequence (DNA): TGTGCCAGCAGCTCTGCTAGCGGGGAGTGGAATGAGCAGTTCTTC. J is TRBJ2-1 and V is TRBV7-3; 9 bases are a match to TRBD2. Germline V gene lookup returns CDR1 SGHTA and CDR2 FQGTGA. The CDR3 is 15 residues long. Unmatched junction bases numbered 8, after V lost 4 bases and J lost 7 bases.

The chain joins TRBV28 to TRBJ1-2; TRBD1 agrees at 7 bases. The CDR3 totals 14 residues. Trimming took 1 base from V and 5 from J; bases not matched to a gene: 4. Germline CDR1 is MDHEN and CDR2 is SYDVKM. DNA of the CDR3: TGTGCCAGCAGTTTATCAGGGGGGTCATATGGCTACACCTTC. It encodes CASSLSGGSYGYTF.

The rearrangement joins TRBV4-1 to TRBJ1-5, with 7 nucleotides matching TRBD1. The CDR3 is 17 amino acids. Per the germline V gene, CDR1 is MGHRA and CDR2 is YSYEKL. V dropped 1 base and J dropped 5; count of bases not matched to a gene: 11. For the CDR3, the DNA is TGCGCCAGCAGCCAAGTTCCCGGGACAGTTCAAGATCAGCCCCAGCATTTT. This codes for CASSQVPGTVQDQPQHF.

V and J are TRBV7-3 and TRBJ2-2; 12 bases align to TRBD2. Unmatched junction bases numbered 9, after V lost 5 bases and J lost 5 bases. The germline V gene has CDR1 SGHTA and CDR2 FQGTGA. The CDR3 has 17 amino acids. The DNA of the CDR3 is TGTGCCAGCAGCCCCTCGGGACTAGCGGGCGTAACCGGGGAGCTGTTTTTT. Its protein is CASSPSGLAGVTGELFF.

Here the CDR3 reads CASSIWRNEVPQHF. As DNA, the CDR3 is TGTGCCAGTAGTATTTGGAGGAATGAGGTGCCCCAGCATTTT. The chain joins TRBV19 to TRBJ1-5; D ambiguous. Per the germline V gene, CDR1 is LNHDA and CDR2 is SQIVND (reference sequence). The CDR3 is 14 residues long. Trimming cost V 3 bases and J 9 bases, with 15 bases left between them. Together with reference TRBV19 and TRBJ1-5, the CDR3 gives the full variable domain: DGGITQSPKYLFRKEGQNVTLSCEQNLNHDAMYWYRQDPGQGLRLIYYSQIVNDFQKGDIAEGYSVSREKKESFPLTVTSAQKNPTAFYLCASSIWRNEVPQHFGDGTRLSIL.

This chain joins TRBV7-2 and TRBJ2-5, with 10 positions matching TRBD2. V was pared by 3 bases and J by 7 bases, with 5 bases of the junction left unmatched. The germline gives CDR1 SGHTA, CDR2 FQGNSA. This CDR3 has 14 residues. The CDR3 DNA reads TGTGCCAGCAGCTTTCTAGCGGGGGCGTCGACCCAGTACTTC. This gives the protein CASSFLAGASTQYF. Complete variable domain (other parts from reference TRBV7-2 and TRBJ2-5): GAGVSQSPSNKVTEKGKDVELRCDPISGHTALYWYRQSLGQGLEFLIYFQGNSAPDKSGLPSDRFSAERTGGSVSTLTIQRTQQEDSAVYLCASSFLAGASTQYFGPGTRLLVL.

The chain couples TRBV28 to TRBJ2-1; D gene unclear. V lost 1 base and J lost 13, with 8 bases in between. Germline V CDR1 and CDR2: MDHEN, SYDVKM. The CDR3 sequence is 11 residues long. CDR3 residues: CASSLSAHQFF. The CDR3, as DNA: TGTGCCAGCAGTTTATCGGCGCATCAGTTCTTC.

The chain couples TRBV4-2 to TRBJ2-5; 9 bases are shared with TRBD2. Germline V gene lookup returns CDR1 LGHNA and CDR2 YNFKEQ. CDR3 length: 17 amino acids. With V trimmed by 0 bases and J by 5 bases, 10 bases remained unmatched. The CDR3 sequence is CASSQDPWREGGETQYF. The CDR3 bases are TGTGCCAGCAGCCAAGATCCCTGGCGGGAGGGAGGGGAGACCCAGTACTTC.

This clone came up once. This chain uses TRBV25-1 with TRBJ2-5; tentative D call: TRBD2 (5 bases). The V end was cut by 3 bases, the J end by 9 bases, with 11 bases between. Germline CDR1 and CDR2: MGHDK and SYGVNS. The length of the CDR3 is 12 residues. The CDR3 is CASSDTYGAQYF. The CDR3 DNA is TGTGCCAGCAGTGACACATACGGGGCCCAGTACTTC.

This chain uses TRBV7-7 with TRBJ2-7; D may correspond to TRBD1 or TRBD2 (6 bases each). This CDR3 region has 15 residues. The ends were cut back, 5 bases at V and 6 bases at J, with 20 bases in the middle. Germline lookup yields CDR1 SSHAT and CDR2 FNYEAQ (reference sequence). The CDR3 protein is CASSVDPGAYGEQYF. CDR3 nucleotides: TGTGCCAGCAGCGTAGATCCGGGGGCTTACGGCGAGCAGTACTTC.

The J gene is TRBJ2-2, the V gene TRBV5-1; maybe TRBD2 (5 bases). Per germline, CDR1 SGHRS and CDR2 YFSETQ. The V end lost 1 base, the J end lost 0 bases, and 10 bases lay between the germline ends. The CDR3 has 16 amino acids. In DNA, the CDR3 is TGCGCCAGCAGCTTGCTAAGCGGACCGAACACCGGGGAGCTGTTTTTT. This gives the protein CASSLLSGPNTGELFF.

V is TRBV28 and J is TRBJ2-1, with 14 bases aligning to TRBD2. CDR1 and CDR2 (germline): MDHEN, SYDVKM. The CDR3 has 15 amino acids. The junction had 5 bases not matched to a gene; V was cut back by 7 bases and J by 6 bases. DNA for the CDR3: TGTGCCAGCACCACCGGGACTAGCGGGAGCAATGAGCAGTTCTTC. It yields the protein CASTTGTSGSNEQFF.

This chain joins TRBV2 and TRBJ2-7; no clear D gene. Germline assignment: CDR1 SNHLY and CDR2 FYNNEI. V was pared by 2 bases and J by 7 bases, with 12 bases between. CDR3 length equals 13 residues. The CDR3 coding sequence is TGTGCCAGCAGTGAACTTGGGGTAGTAGAGCAGTACTTC. Translated: CASSELGVVEQYF. Using reference TRBV2 and TRBJ2-7 for the parts outside the CDR3, the full variable domain is EPEVTQTPSHQVTQMGQEVILRCVPISNHLYFYWYRQILGQKVEFLVSFYNNEISEKSEIFDDQFSVERPDGSNFTLKIRSTKLEDSAMYFCASSELGVVEQYFGPGTRLTVT.

The J gene is TRBJ2-7, the V gene TRBV19, with 9 bases that match TRBD2. Germline lookup yields CDR1 LNHDA and CDR2 SQIVND (reference sequence). J gave up 3 bases and V 8 bases, and 5 bases lay outside the gene matches. The CDR3 extends over 13 amino acids. Written as DNA, the CDR3 is TGTGCCAGTCGGGCTAGCGGGAACTACGAGCAGTACTTC. It yields the protein CASRASGNYEQYF.

The rearrangement links TRBV7-9 to TRBJ2-5; TRBD1 matches at 7 bases. V lost 5 bases to trimming and J lost 0 bases; unmatched junction nucleotides: 9. Germline lookup yields CDR1 SEHNR and CDR2 FQNEAQ (reference sequence). The CDR3 has 16 amino acids. The CDR3 nucleotides are TGTGCCAGCAGCGACAGGGAGTTGGGGTACCAAGAGACCCAGTACTTC. As protein: CASSDRELGYQETQYF.

J is TRBJ2-2 and V is TRBV6-6; D unclear. The CDR3 contains 13 residues. V was cut by 6 bases and J by 1 base, with 6 bases left in between. Germline V gene lookup returns CDR1 MNHNY and CDR2 SVGAGI (reference sequence). CDR3 sequence reads: CASRDGNTGELFF. The CDR3 DNA sequence: TGTGCCAGCAGGGACGGGAACACCGGGGAGCTGTTTTTT.

The chain joins TRBV5-6 to TRBJ2-1; tentative D call: TRBD2 (6 bases). CDR1 SGHDT and CDR2 YYEEEE come from the germline V gene. The CDR3 contains 15 residues. Trimming took off 1 base at V and 9 bases at J, with 17 bases between the two ends. The CDR3 is CASSLYRELAGEQFF. The DNA of the CDR3 is TGTGCCAGCAGCTTGTATCGGGAGCTCGCGGGTGAGCAGTTCTTC.

This sequence joins TRBV19 and TRBJ2-7, with TRBD1 matching over 7 bases. CDR3 length: 15 residues. The V gene's germline CDR1 is LNHDA and CDR2 SQIVND (reference sequence). The junction had 7 bases not matched to a gene; V was cut back by 2 bases and J by 3 bases. The CDR3 nucleotides are TGTGCCAGTAGTATATGGGGGACAGCGATCTACGAGCAGTACTTC. Translating it yields CASSIWGTAIYEQYF.

The V call is TRBV2, the J call TRBJ2-7, with unresolved D. CDR3 length: 13 amino acids. From germline, CDR1 is SNHLY and CDR2 FYNNEI. V dropped 6 bases and J dropped 3 bases, with 12 bases sitting between them. The CDR3 reads CASRRSPNYEQYF. The DNA of the CDR3 is TGTGCCAGCAGAAGGAGCCCTAACTACGAGCAGTACTTC.

The rearrangement uses TRBV9 and TRBJ2-3; 9 nucleotides line up with TRBD2. Trimming removed 4 bases from V and 0 bases from J; junction bases left unmatched: 15. The CDR3 length is 19 residues. CDR1 and CDR2 from the germline V gene are SGDLS and YYNGEE. The CDR3 reads CASSPRGRASGASTDTQYF. CDR3 coding DNA: TGTGCCAGCAGCCCGAGGGGGAGGGCTAGCGGGGCGAGCACAGATACGCAGTATTTT.

The rearrangement uses TRBV4-1 and TRBJ2-2; D not resolved. V was shortened by 1 base and J by 9 bases, with 12 bases between the two germline ends. Germline V gene sequence: CDR1 MGHRA, CDR2 YSYEKL. CDR3 length equals 14 residues. CDR3 region: CASSQVGLSRELFF. Here the CDR3 DNA reads TGCGCCAGCAGCCAAGTAGGGCTATCTCGGGAGCTGTTTTTT.

This chain's CDR3 is CASSQGGGAPSGANVLTF. Here the CDR3 DNA reads TGCGCCAGCAGCCAAGGTGGTGGGGCTCCCTCTGGGGCCAACGTCCTGACTTTC. This rearrangement joins TRBV4-3 to TRBJ2-6, with D possibly TRBD1 on 5 matching bases. The germline CDR1 and CDR2 sequences are LGHNA and YSLEER. The V and J ends lost 1 base and 0 bases respectively, with 13 bases between them. CDR3 length: 18 amino acids.

The chain recombines TRBV7-8 with TRBJ2-2; TRBD1 agrees at 8 bases. The V gene's germline CDR1 is SGHVS and CDR2 FQNEAQ. J gave up 6 bases and V 1 base, and 7 bases lay outside the gene matches. The length of the CDR3 is 16 residues. CDR3 loop: CASSLGNRGIAGELFF. The CDR3 DNA sequence: TGTGCCAGCAGCTTAGGGAACAGGGGGATTGCCGGGGAGCTGTTTTTT.